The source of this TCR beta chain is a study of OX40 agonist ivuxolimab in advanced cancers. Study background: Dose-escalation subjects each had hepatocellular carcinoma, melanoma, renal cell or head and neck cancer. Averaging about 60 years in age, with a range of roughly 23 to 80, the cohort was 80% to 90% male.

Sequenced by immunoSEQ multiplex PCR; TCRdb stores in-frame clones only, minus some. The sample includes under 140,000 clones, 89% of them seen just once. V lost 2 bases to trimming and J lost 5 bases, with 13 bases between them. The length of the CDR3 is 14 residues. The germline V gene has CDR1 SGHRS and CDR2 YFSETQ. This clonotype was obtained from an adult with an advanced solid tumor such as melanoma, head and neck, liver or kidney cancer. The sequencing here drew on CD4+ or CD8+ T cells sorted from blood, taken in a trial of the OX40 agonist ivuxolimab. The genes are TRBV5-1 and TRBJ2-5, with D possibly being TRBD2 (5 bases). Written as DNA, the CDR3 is TGCGCCAGCAGCTTTGGTACGTTAGCGGAGACCCAGTACTTC. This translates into CASSFGTLAETQYF.